The 28 T cell receptor beta chains below were found in one sample sequenced in a study of T cells in Graves' hyperthyroidism and ophthalmopathy. TCR beta CDR3 regions were amplified from RNA. The HTBI set primed first-round TCR CDR3 RT-PCR. MiXCR was run by TCRdb on the multiplex PCR reads, yielding one entry per CDR3 protein. The sample holds approximately 420,000 distinct CDR3 sequences, roughly 15% seen once. The specimen was blood. The source is a woman aged 18-29 years with Graves' hyperthyroidism.

This clonotype was detected many times. The CDR3 region is CAWKKLLAENNEQFF. CDR3 coding DNA: TGTGCCTGGAAGAAGTTGCTAGCCGAGAACAATGAGCAGTTCTTC. The V and J genes are TRBV30 and TRBJ2-1; weak D call: TRBD2 (5 bases). V was pared by 4 bases and J by 5 bases, with 18 bases between. This CDR3 region has 15 residues. Germline V CDR1 and CDR2: GTSNPN, SVGIG (reference sequence).

Many counts were recorded for this clonotype. The V and J genes are TRBV5-6 and TRBJ2-5; 9 bases map to TRBD1. The V segment lost 2 bases and the J segment 4 bases; nucleotides outside the gene matches: 12. Germline loops: CDR1 SGHDT, CDR2 YYEEEE. The CDR3 length is 17 residues. Here the CDR3 DNA reads TGTGCCAGCAGCTTCGGCGGTTTGGACAGGGGCGTAGAGACCCAGTACTTC. Translated: CASSFGGLDRGVETQYF.

This clonotype was seen many times. The V and J genes are TRBV3-1 and TRBJ1-2; D may be TRBD1 (5 bases). The V gene's germline CDR1 is LGHDT and CDR2 YNNKEL (reference sequence). The CDR3 runs 15 residues. V dropped 1 base and J dropped 2 bases, with 11 bases sitting between them. DNA of the CDR3: TGTGCCAGCAGCCAAGCGCAGGGAACCAACTATGGCTACACCTTC. Protein product: CASSQAQGTNYGYTF.

This clonotype appeared a few times. The chain couples TRBV7-9 to TRBJ1-1; D is unclear. This CDR3 contains 15 residues. CDR1 is SEHNR and CDR2 is FQNEAQ in the germline V gene (reference sequence). V gave up 1 base and J gave up 0 bases, with 9 bases separating them. Here the CDR3 DNA reads TGTGCCAGCAGCTTAGTGGGCAGTTTGAACACTGAAGCTTTCTTT. It translates to CASSLVGSLNTEAFF.

This clonotype was recorded at least ten times. This chain connects TRBV10-1 to TRBJ2-7; TRBD1 agrees at 7 bases. V gave up 0 bases and J gave up 3 bases; unmatched junction bases: 2. The length of the CDR3 is 14 residues. Germline CDR1 and CDR2: WNHNN and SYGVQD (reference sequence). This chain's CDR3 is CASSESSGGYEQYF. In DNA form, the CDR3 reads TGCGCCAGCAGTGAGTCCTCAGGGGGCTACGAGCAGTACTTC.

This clonotype has at least ten counts. V gene TRBV15 combines with J gene TRBJ2-5, with TRBD2 matching 11 bases. Germline V gene lookup returns CDR1 LNHNV and CDR2 YYDKDF (reference sequence). The J segment lost 1 base and the V segment lost 2 bases, leaving 3 bases of the junction unmatched. The CDR3 spans 16 residues. In nucleotides, the CDR3 is TGTGCCACCAGCAGAAAGGGACTAGCGGCCCAAGAGACCCAGTACTTC. Protein: CATSRKGLAAQETQYF.

This clonotype was recorded many times. The CDR3 here is CASSLSMGEQYF. The CDR3 DNA reads as TGTGCCAGCAGCTTAAGCATGGGGGAGCAGTACTTC. This sequence joins TRBV7-9 and TRBJ2-7; D remains ambiguous. CDR3 length equals 12 residues. Deletions cut 2 bases from V and 7 bases from J, with 9 bases between. Germline V gene data show CDR1 as SEHNR and CDR2 as FQNEAQ (reference sequence).

This clonotype appeared many times. This chain uses TRBV10-3 with TRBJ2-5; D possibly matches TRBD1 or TRBD2 (5 bases each). CDR1 ENHRY and CDR2 SYGVKD come from the germline V gene. Trimming took 4 bases from V and 2 from J, leaving 17 bases between them. The CDR3 is 16 amino acids. CDR3 DNA: TGTGCCATCAGTGGGGGGACGGGGCCTGTTCAAGAGACCCAGTACTTC. Amino acid sequence: CAISGGTGPVQETQYF.

This clonotype was detected many times. The chain carries TRBV12-3 or TRBV12-4 and TRBJ1-4, with 8 bases that match TRBD1. V gave up 7 bases and J gave up 2 bases; unmatched junction bases: 9. The CDR3 covers 16 residues. The chain's CDR3 is CASTRGRGQTNEKLFF. The CDR3 region has the DNA TGTGCCAGCACCCGAGGCAGGGGGCAGACTAATGAAAAACTGTTTTTT.

This clonotype came up many times. The chain couples TRBV9 to TRBJ2-3; unclear D gene. The CDR3 sequence is 14 residues long. From germline, CDR1 is SGDLS and CDR2 YYNGEE. Trimming took 6 bases from V and 1 from J, leaving 12 bases between them. CDR3 sequence (DNA): TGTGCCAGCACCCCCCCTTCGGGCACAGATACGCAGTATTTT. This gives the protein CASTPPSGTDTQYF. The variable domain in full, with the rest retrieved from reference TRBV9 and TRBJ2-3, is DSGVTQTPKHLITATGQRVTLRCSPRSGDLSVYWYQQSLDQGLQFLIQYYNGEERAKGNILERFSAQQFPDLHSELNLSSLELGDSALYFCASTPPSGTDTQYFGPGTRLTVL.

This clonotype has more than one count but fewer than ten. The chain joins TRBV5-4 to TRBJ1-3; D is ambiguous. CDR3 size: 12 residues. With 4 bases removed from V and 3 bases from J, the gap between germline ends came to 5 bases. The germline V gene encodes CDR1 SGHNT and CDR2 YYREEE (reference sequence). CDR3 amino acids: CASSGDGNTIYF. In nucleotides, the CDR3 is TGTGCCAGCAGCGGGGATGGAAACACCATATATTTT.

Only a few counts were recorded for this clonotype. This chain joins TRBV3-1 and TRBJ2-1; 7 positions agree with TRBD2. V lost 2 bases, J lost 10 bases, and 8 bases stayed unmatched. The CDR3 extends over 14 amino acids. CDR1 is LGHDT, CDR2 YNNKEL, per germline (reference sequence). CDR3 sequence: CASSQRDHGREQFF. CDR3 DNA: TGTGCCAGCAGCCAAAGGGACCACGGGAGGGAGCAGTTCTTC.

In this sample, this clonotype turned up many times. V and J are TRBV11-2 and TRBJ1-1; the D gene is possibly TRBD1 (6 bases). CDR1 is SGHAT, CDR2 FQNNGV, per germline. This CDR3 contains 14 residues. The V and J ends lost 4 bases and 6 bases respectively, with 15 bases between them. The CDR3 DNA sequence: TGTGCCAGCAGCTGGGGGGCCGATGGGGCTGAAGCTTTCTTT. It yields the protein CASSWGADGAEAFF.

This clonotype was counted between two and nine times. The junction and the germline gene differ at one end; a read error may be behind it. The CDR3 sequence is CASRYSGTGNFVDEQYF. The CDR3, as DNA: TGTGCCAGCAGGTACTCCGGGACAGGGAATTTTGTCGACGAGCAGTACTTC. This rearrangement joins TRBV6-6 to TRBJ2-7, with TRBD1 matching 9 bases. In germline, CDR1 is MNHNY, CDR2 SVGAGI (reference sequence). This CDR3 is 17 amino acids long.

This clonotype was recorded many times. This chain joins TRBV27 and TRBJ2-5; 10 bases are shared with TRBD1. Germline trimming cut 5 bases from V and 5 bases from J; bases unmatched to any gene: 5. CDR3 length equals 14 residues. Per the germline V gene, CDR1 is MNHEY and CDR2 is SMNVEV (reference sequence). This chain's CDR3 is CASSRDRGWETQYF. CDR3 coding DNA: TGTGCCAGCAGTCGGGACAGGGGTTGGGAGACCCAGTACTTC.

This clonotype came up many times. The rearrangement uses TRBV25-1 and TRBJ1-1; D gene ambiguous. In germline, CDR1 is MGHDK, CDR2 SYGVNS. Trimming left V 3 bases short and J 5 bases short, with 13 bases between. The length of the CDR3 is 14 residues. CDR3 coding DNA: TGTGCCAGCAGTGATAACCCCCCGCAGACTGAAGCTTTCTTT. Translation gives CASSDNPPQTEAFF.

The chain has TRBV28 and TRBJ1-1; tentative D call: TRBD1 (6 bases). CDR1 and CDR2 from the germline V gene are MDHEN and SYDVKM. The length of the CDR3 is 15 residues. The ends were cut back, 4 bases at V and 5 bases at J, with 17 bases in the middle. DNA for the CDR3: TGTGCCAGCAGTTCACGACGCAGGGGAGGGACTGAAGCTTTCTTT. This encodes CASSSRRRGGTEAFF.

This sequence joins TRBV2 and TRBJ2-1; 8 bases fit TRBD2. CDR3 size: 13 residues. The V gene end was trimmed by 6 bases and the J gene end by 9 bases; junction bases not matched to a gene: 7. Germline V lookup: CDR1 SNHLY, CDR2 FYNNEI. CDR3 DNA sequence: TGTGCCAGCAGCCCAGCGGGAGTAAGTGAGCAGTTCTTC. The encoded protein is CASSPAGVSEQFF.

This clonotype was seen only a few times. The V call is TRBV12-3 or TRBV12-4, the J call TRBJ1-2, with D unresolved. The CDR3 is made up of 12 amino acids. V dropped 3 bases and J dropped 8 bases, with 10 bases sitting between them. CDR3 sequence reads: CASSLITGGYTF. The CDR3 region has the DNA TGTGCCAGCAGTTTGATTACGGGGGGCTACACCTTC.

This clonotype was seen ten or more times. This sequence joins TRBV7-2 and TRBJ1-1; tentative D call: TRBD1 (5 bases). There are 15 residues in the CDR3. CDR1 is SGHTA and CDR2 is FQGNSA in the germline V gene. Trimming removed 5 bases from V and 4 bases from J, with 17 bases in between. For the CDR3, the DNA is TGTGCCAGCAGCCTGTCCGGAGGGGCGGGCACTGAAGCTTTCTTT. It translates to CASSLSGGAGTEAFF.

Turning to this clonotype: This clone may be a read error of a much larger clone one base away. The V and J genes are TRBV6-2 or TRBV6-3 and TRBJ2-7, with 9 bases that match TRBD2. Germline assignment: CDR1 MNHEY and CDR2 SVGEGT. The CDR3 is 15 residues long. CDR3: CASSSLAGVSHEQYF. The CDR3, as DNA: TGTGCCAGCAGTTCCTTAGCGGGAGTCTCCCACGAGCAGTACTTC.

This clonotype was recorded at least ten times. The chain combines TRBV6-2 or TRBV6-3 with TRBJ1-1, with D perhaps matching TRBD1 (5 bases). The V gene's germline CDR1 is MNHEY and CDR2 SVGEGT. The V end was cut by 10 bases, the J end by 0 bases, with 21 bases between. CDR3 length equals 16 residues. CDR3 region: CATSLRQGRMNTEAFF. In DNA form, the CDR3 reads TGTGCCACCTCCTTGAGGCAGGGTCGAATGAACACTGAAGCTTTCTTT.

Regarding this clonotype: Since a much larger clone is just one base distant, this may be a read error. CDR3 sequence reads: CASSYDSGTGELLF. The CDR3 region has the DNA TGTGCCAGCAGTTACGACTCGGGCACCGGGGAGCTGCTTTTT. This chain links TRBV6-2 or TRBV6-3 with TRBJ2-2; maybe TRBD2 (5 bases). This CDR3 spans 14 amino acids. Germline CDR1 and CDR2: MNHEY and SVGEGT.

This clonotype was found a few times. The chain recombines TRBV6-1 with TRBJ1-2; 7 bases align to TRBD1. Germline V gives CDR1 MNHNS, CDR2 SASEGT. There are 15 residues in the CDR3. V lost 10 bases, J lost 4 bases, and 15 bases stayed unmatched. CDR3 region: CATYTAEKGAYGYTF. CDR3 coding DNA: TGTGCCACCTATACGGCCGAGAAGGGGGCCTATGGCTACACCTTC.

This rearrangement joins TRBV7-9 to TRBJ1-1; TRBD1 agrees at 12 bases. This CDR3 has 17 residues. CDR1 is SEHNR and CDR2 is FQNEAQ in the germline V gene (reference sequence). Losses at the gene ends were 5 bases for V and 1 base for J; bases not matched to a gene: 8. As DNA, the CDR3 is TGTGCCAGCAGCCCGTCCCGGGACAGGGGGCGGAACACTGAAGCTTTCTTT. Encoded protein: CASSPSRDRGRNTEAFF.

In this sample, this clonotype turned up many times. This chain joins TRBV6-2 or TRBV6-3 and TRBJ2-3; the D is unclear. V was trimmed by 3 bases and J by 6 bases, leaving 4 bases between them. The germline gives CDR1 MNHEY, CDR2 SVGEGT. This CDR3 comprises 11 residues. CDR3 amino acids: CASSYWDTQYF. The DNA of the CDR3 is TGTGCCAGCAGTTATTGGGATACGCAGTATTTT.

This clonotype was picked up many times. This chain links TRBV20-1 with TRBJ2-7; 7 positions match TRBD2. This CDR3 comprises 14 residues. In germline, CDR1 is DFQATT, CDR2 SNEGSKA (reference sequence). J gave up 0 bases and V 6 bases, and 8 bases lay outside the gene matches. In DNA, the CDR3 is TGCAGTGCAGCCACTTGGGAGGGCTCCTACGAGCAGTACTTC. This translates into CSAATWEGSYEQYF.

The chain couples TRBV6-1 to TRBJ2-7, with D perhaps TRBD2 (5 bases). With 2 bases removed from V and 6 bases from J, the gap between germline ends came to 14 bases. The CDR3 sequence is 14 residues long. The germline V gene encodes CDR1 MNHNS and CDR2 SASEGT. The CDR3 spells CASSESSQRAEQYF. CDR3 coding DNA: TGTGCCAGCAGTGAATCCTCTCAGAGGGCCGAGCAGTACTTC.